These 29 T cell receptor beta chains originate from one sample sequenced in a study of a mutant IDH1 vaccine in newly diagnosed glioma. Time point here: week 47, end of study. Each dose delivered 300 ug of mutant IDH1 20-mer peptide subcutaneously with imiquimod. Measured with immunoSEQ multiplex PCR; TCRdb has only the in-frame clones, and not every one. The table has roughly 32,000 clones, about 92% seen once. These receptors lack a known antigen. This specimen was PBMCs, taken from a glioma patient whose treatment included an IDH1 peptide vaccine. The receptors here all came from a man aged 35-49 years with glioma.

This clone was seen only once. The chain has TRBV18 and TRBJ1-6; TRBD1 aligns across 7 bases. V shed 9 bases and J 3 bases; nucleotides not matched to a gene: 11. Germline-derived CDR1 and CDR2 are KGHSH and LQKENI. The CDR3 length is 16 residues. The CDR3 protein is CASSSGGQSYNSPLHF. Here the CDR3 DNA reads TGTGCCAGTTCGAGCGGGGGACAGAGCTATAATTCACCCCTCCACTTT.

The rearrangement links TRBV6-1 to TRBJ2-5, with 7 bases matching TRBD2. Germline CDR1 is MNHNS and CDR2 is SASEGT. V gave up 3 bases and J gave up 5 bases; unmatched junction bases: 6. The CDR3 sequence is 14 residues long. The CDR3 nucleotides are TGTGCCAGCAGTGAGGGGGGGTCGGTTGAGACCCAGTACTTC. Protein product: CASSEGGSVETQYF.

This chain uses TRBV11-1 with TRBJ2-7; a weak D match, TRBD1 (5 bases). Germline CDR1 and CDR2: SGHAT and FQDESV (reference sequence). The CDR3 runs to 13 residues. V dropped 5 bases and J dropped 4 bases, with 12 bases sitting between them. CDR3 residues: CASSLGPFYEQYF. CDR3 coding DNA: TGTGCCAGCAGCCTGGGGCCGTTTTACGAGCAGTACTTC.

The rearrangement uses TRBV28 and TRBJ1-4; D is possibly TRBD1 (5 bases). V shed 1 base and J shed 11 bases, with 14 bases lying between them. This CDR3 contains 14 residues. Germline CDR1 is MDHEN and CDR2 is SYDVKM. This chain's CDR3 is CASSLLGVRRKLFF. The DNA for the CDR3 is TGTGCCAGCAGTTTATTGGGGGTGAGAAGGAAACTGTTTTTT.

The chain employs TRBV5-1 and TRBJ2-2; the D is unclear. Trimming stripped 4 bases from V and 5 bases from J, with 18 bases between. The CDR3 runs 16 residues. Germline-derived CDR1 and CDR2 are SGHRS and YFSETQ. The CDR3 bases are TGCGCCAGCAGCCTACGGGCCTCCCTCGGGACCGGGGAGCTGTTTTTT. Translated: CASSLRASLGTGELFF.

The rearrangement links TRBV7-9 to TRBJ1-1; the D is unclear. Per germline, CDR1 SEHNR and CDR2 FQNEAQ (reference sequence). CDR3 size: 13 residues. Trimming left V 4 bases short and J 4 bases short, with 10 bases between. CDR3 nucleotide sequence: TGTGCCAGCAGCTCAATTAGGTCCACTGAAGCTTTCTTT. Translated, it gives CASSSIRSTEAFF.

The chain carries TRBV5-8 and TRBJ2-7, with 8 bases lining up with TRBD1. The CDR3 covers 16 residues. Germline V gene data show CDR1 as SGHTS and CDR2 as YDEGEE. Trimming at V came to 0 bases and at J to 4 bases, leaving 9 bases not matched to a gene. CDR3 in DNA: TGTGCCAGCAGCTTGGTTAGCCGGGACAGGAAATACGAGCAGTACTTC. Translated: CASSLVSRDRKYEQYF. The whole variable domain, remainder taken from reference TRBV5-8 and TRBJ2-7, is EAGVTQSPTHLIKTRGQQATLRCSPISGHTSVYWYQQALGLGLQFLLWYDEGEERNRGNFPPRFSGRQFPNYSSELNVNALELEDSALYLCASSLVSRDRKYEQYFGPGTRLTVT.

A remark on this clone: Relative to the germline gene, one junction end is altered; a read error may explain this. The genes are TRBV11-3 and TRBJ2-7; D is perhaps TRBD1 or TRBD2 (5 bases each). The germline V gene has CDR1 SGHNT and CDR2 YENEEA. The CDR3 covers 12 residues. CDR3 DNA sequence: TGTGCCAGCAGCTCCCGCTCCGGGACGTTAGCTTTC. Translated, it gives CASSSRSGTLAF.

This chain uses TRBV19 with TRBJ1-3; TRBD1 matches 8 bases. Germline lookup yields CDR1 LNHDA and CDR2 SQIVND (reference sequence). J lost 4 bases, V lost 6 bases, and 8 bases had no gene match. This CDR3 comprises 15 residues. For the CDR3, the DNA is TGTGCCAGTAGCTCATCGACAGGGGCCGGAAACACCATATATTTT. Translated, it gives CASSSSTGAGNTIYF.

The V and J genes are TRBV2 and TRBJ1-6; weak D call: TRBD1 (6 bases). The V gene's germline CDR1 is SNHLY and CDR2 FYNNEI. The CDR3 consists of 14 residues. Trimming removed 10 bases from V and 5 bases from J, with 15 bases in between. The CDR3 loop reads CATQEGGHNSPLHF. The DNA of the CDR3 is TGTGCCACCCAAGAGGGGGGGCATAATTCACCCCTCCACTTT. Drawing the rest from reference TRBV2 and TRBJ1-6, the complete variable domain is EPEVTQTPSHQVTQMGQEVILRCVPISNHLYFYWYRQILGQKVEFLVSFYNNEISEKSEIFDDQFSVERPDGSNFTLKIRSTKLEDSAMYFCATQEGGHNSPLHFGNGTRLTVT.

Sample share makes this clone medium-sized. The rearrangement uses TRBV10-2 and TRBJ2-1, with TRBD2 matching 7 bases. V lost 9 bases to trimming and J lost 5 bases; unmatched junction nucleotides: 7. Germline CDR1 is WSHSY and CDR2 is SAAADI. The CDR3 totals 13 residues. The CDR3 nucleotides read TGCGCCAGTACCGGGACTACGAACAATGAGCAGTTCTTC. Its translation: CASTGTTNNEQFF.

This chain links TRBV6-5 with TRBJ1-5; D is uncertain. The V gene lost 0 bases and the J gene lost 7 bases, with 7 bases spanning the gap. CDR1 is MNHEY and CDR2 is SVGAGI in the germline V gene. The CDR3 has 13 amino acids. The CDR3 region is CASSYSWKQPQHF. DNA for the CDR3: TGTGCCAGCAGTTACTCATGGAAGCAGCCCCAGCATTTT.

The V gene is TRBV12-5, the J gene TRBJ1-2, with 7 nucleotides matching TRBD1. The CDR3 has 14 amino acids. With V trimmed by 1 base and J by 4 bases, 3 bases remained unmatched. Looked up from germline, CDR1 is LGHNT and CDR2 is FRNRAP. The CDR3 region is CASGLGGTVYGYTF. CDR3 DNA sequence: TGTGCTAGTGGTTTGGGGGGGACAGTCTATGGCTACACCTTC.

The chain links TRBV25-1 to TRBJ1-6; perhaps TRBD1 as D (5 bases). The CDR3 is 15 amino acids. V lost 5 bases, J lost 7 bases, and 15 bases lay in between. Germline V CDR1 and CDR2: MGHDK, SYGVNS. The CDR3 DNA reads TGTGCCAGCAGTACCGGTTCGCAGGGAAATTCACCCCTCCACTTT. It translates to CASSTGSQGNSPLHF.

The CDR3: CASSPSQDRVDTGELFF. CDR3 coding DNA: TGTGCCAGCAGCCCATCACAGGACAGGGTGGACACCGGGGAGCTGTTTTTT. This sequence joins TRBV5-4 and TRBJ2-2; the match to TRBD1 covers 8 bases. There are 17 residues in the CDR3. V dropped 4 bases and J dropped 3; count of bases not matched to a gene: 11. Looked up from germline, CDR1 is SGHNT and CDR2 is YYREEE (reference sequence). Full variable domain (rest looked up from reference TRBV5-4 and TRBJ2-2): ETGVTQSPTHLIKTRGQQVTLRCSSQSGHNTVSWYQQALGQGPQFIFQYYREEENGRGNFPPRFSGLQFPNYSSELNVNALELDDSALYLCASSPSQDRVDTGELFFGEGSRLTVL.

This clone occurred once. The chain employs TRBV25-1 and TRBJ2-7; TRBD2 might be the D (7 bases). The CDR3 is 15 amino acids. With 3 bases removed from V and 2 bases from J, the gap between germline ends came to 14 bases. Germline V gene sequence: CDR1 MGHDK, CDR2 SYGVNS. The CDR3 bases are TGTGCCAGCAGTGACGACCGGGGGGCGGCCTACGAGCAGTACTTC. As protein: CASSDDRGAAYEQYF.

This clone has a handful of counts. This chain connects TRBV5-1 to TRBJ2-2; 7 bases align to TRBD1. CDR1 is SGHRS, CDR2 YFSETQ, per germline. The trim removed 4 bases at V and 7 bases at J, leaving 13 bases unmatched. This CDR3 contains 16 residues. The CDR3 region has the DNA TGCGCCAGCAGCGCCCGACAGGGCAGGGAGTACGGGGAGCTGTTTTTT. Protein product: CASSARQGREYGELFF.

The V and J genes are TRBV29-1 and TRBJ1-1, with 11 bases identical to TRBD1. V trimming: 7 bases; J trimming: 7 bases; junction bases outside the gene matches: 8. CDR1 and CDR2 from the germline V gene are SQVTM and ANQGSEA. The CDR3 has 13 amino acids. CDR3 sequence (DNA): TGCAGCGCCCCCGGGACAGGGGGAATTGAAGCTTTCTTT. Translating it yields CSAPGTGGIEAFF.

Remarks on this clone: Relative to the germline gene, one junction end is altered; a read error may explain this. The rearrangement links TRBV5-4 to TRBJ2-3; D is possibly TRBD1 or TRBD2 (5 bases each). Germline CDR1 is SGHNT and CDR2 is YYREEE (reference sequence). This CDR3 comprises 14 residues. CDR3 region: CASSEGFREKHGRF. DNA for the CDR3: TGTGCCAGCAGCGAGGGGTTCCGGGAAAAACACGGCAGGTTT.

J is TRBJ2-2 and V is TRBV4-1, with D tentatively TRBD1 (7 bases). This CDR3 spans 14 amino acids. V lost 6 bases and J 5 bases, leaving 13 bases between the germline ends. Germline V CDR1 and CDR2: MGHRA, YSYEKL. Here the CDR3 reads CASSSPGGTGELFF. The CDR3 DNA reads as TGCGCCAGCAGTTCTCCAGGGGGGACCGGGGAGCTGTTTTTT.

V is TRBV5-1 and J is TRBJ2-1, with 8 positions matching TRBD1. The germline V gene has CDR1 SGHRS and CDR2 YFSETQ. V shed 0 bases and J 7 bases; nucleotides not matched to a gene: 6. CDR3 length equals 15 residues. CDR3 sequence (DNA): TGCGCCAGCAGCTTGGTTCAGGGGGCGGGTAATGAGCAGTTCTTC. It translates to CASSLVQGAGNEQFF.

This sequence joins TRBV7-2 and TRBJ2-7; 9 bases align to TRBD2. Germline CDR1 and CDR2: SGHTA and FQGNSA. V lost 3 bases, J lost 5 bases, and 5 bases stayed unmatched. The length of the CDR3 is 14 residues. The DNA of the CDR3 is TGTGCCAGCAGCTTTAGCGGGAGAGCCCACGAGCAGTACTTC. This sequence encodes CASSFSGRAHEQYF.

This rearrangement joins TRBV7-9 to TRBJ2-4; D is undetermined. The CDR3 sequence is 15 residues long. CDR1 is SEHNR, CDR2 FQNEAQ, per germline (reference sequence). Trimming removed 5 bases from V and 4 bases from J, with 15 bases in between. CDR3 sequence reads: CASSSDRAQKNIQYF. The CDR3 bases are TGTGCCAGCAGCAGCGACCGGGCGCAGAAAAACATTCAGTACTTC.

This chain connects TRBV14 to TRBJ2-5, with 8 bases lining up with TRBD2. The CDR3 length is 14 residues. The ends lost 4 bases at V and 6 bases at J; junction bases unmatched: 7. Germline CDR1 SGHDN, CDR2 FVKESK. CDR3 amino acids: CASSPRAGGQTQYF. Written as DNA, the CDR3 is TGTGCCAGCAGCCCCCGGGCGGGAGGTCAGACCCAGTACTTC.

The V gene is TRBV6-5, the J gene TRBJ2-7, with TRBD2 matching over 8 bases. J lost 3 bases, V lost 0 bases, and 4 bases had no gene match. This CDR3 region has 15 residues. Germline loops: CDR1 MNHEY, CDR2 SVGAGI. The CDR3 sequence: CASSYSGLAGYEQYF. As DNA, the CDR3 is TGTGCCAGCAGTTACTCGGGTCTAGCGGGCTACGAGCAGTACTTC.

The chain employs TRBV11-3 and TRBJ2-7; no clear D gene. The CDR3 runs 12 residues. Germline assignment: CDR1 SGHNT and CDR2 YENEEA. The V and J ends lost 2 bases and 6 bases respectively, with 8 bases between them. CDR3 loop: CASSLPWSEQYF. The CDR3 DNA reads TGTGCCAGCAGCTTACCATGGTCCGAGCAGTACTTC.

The rearrangement uses TRBV6-5 and TRBJ2-7, with 13 bases fitting TRBD2. The V gene end was trimmed by 4 bases and the J gene end by 8 bases; junction bases not matched to a gene: 8. The CDR3 contains 15 residues. CDR1 and CDR2 (germline): MNHEY, SVGAGI. Here the CDR3 reads CASSSSTSGRGQQYF. The CDR3 DNA reads TGTGCCAGCAGTTCCAGCACTAGCGGGAGGGGGCAGCAGTACTTC.

This clone was recorded a few times. J is TRBJ2-7 and V is TRBV19; D possibly corresponds to TRBD2 (6 bases). Deletions cut 3 bases from V and 6 bases from J, with 21 bases between. The CDR3 is made up of 16 amino acids. From germline, CDR1 is LNHDA and CDR2 SQIVND (reference sequence). The CDR3 nucleotides are TGTGCCAGTAGTATCCCGCGGGACTCCCCAGTAGTCGAGCAGTACTTC. It is translated as CASSIPRDSPVVEQYF.

The CDR3 coding sequence is TGTGCCAGTAGTCCGACGACAGGGATTAATGAAAAACTGTTTTTT. It specifies CASSPTTGINEKLFF. The chain employs TRBV19 and TRBJ1-4; TRBD1 aligns across 7 bases. Germline CDR1 reads LNHDA; CDR2 reads SQIVND (reference sequence). The CDR3 has 15 residues. V lost 5 bases and J lost 4; bases outside the gene matches: 7.